Shown below are 21 T cell receptor beta chains from a single sample sequenced in a study of beta chain features in type 1 diabetes. Isolated RNA was reverse transcribed in full, so expressed TCRB transcripts were sequenced. Assay used: immunoSEQ multiplex PCR; TCRdb lists only in-frame clones, some missing. The repertoire includes about 930,000 clones, roughly a sixth of them detected once, and 0.023% sits in the top ten. Material for sequencing was naive CD4+ T cells from blood. These receptors all come from a woman under 30 in good health.

The rearrangement uses TRBV7-3 and TRBJ2-2; D possibly uses TRBD1 or TRBD2 (5 bases each). Germline loops: CDR1 SGHTA, CDR2 FQGTGA. V shed 0 bases and J shed 7 bases, with 12 bases lying between them. The CDR3 is 15 residues long. The CDR3 nucleotides are TGTGCCAGCAGCTTAACCCGGGGCGCTGGCGGGGAGCTGTTTTTT. Translating gives CASSLTRGAGGELFF.

This clone was observed once. The CDR3 protein is CASSPGTVRAYSYEQYF. DNA of the CDR3: TGTGCCAGCAGCCCTGGGACAGTCAGGGCCTACTCCTACGAGCAGTACTTC. The chain combines TRBV5-8 with TRBJ2-7, with 7 positions matching TRBD1. Per the germline V gene, CDR1 is SGHTS and CDR2 is YDEGEE. V was clipped by 4 bases and J by 0 bases; unmatched bases: 13. The CDR3 totals 17 residues. The full variable domain, rest sourced from reference TRBV5-8 and TRBJ2-7, is EAGVTQSPTHLIKTRGQQATLRCSPISGHTSVYWYQQALGLGLQFLLWYDEGEERNRGNFPPRFSGRQFPNYSSELNVNALELEDSALYLCASSPGTVRAYSYEQYFGPGTRLTVT.

This clone was picked up a small number of times. CDR3 DNA sequence: TGCAGCGCCGCTTGGCGACTAGCGGGAGAGAACTACGAGCAGTACTTC. This gives the protein CSAAWRLAGENYEQYF. The rearrangement links TRBV29-1 to TRBJ2-7; 12 bases match TRBD2. The CDR3 extends over 16 amino acids. With 7 bases clipped from V and 3 bases from J, the junction kept 13 bases outside the gene matches. Germline V lookup: CDR1 SQVTM, CDR2 ANQGSEA.

This clone was detected only a few times. The rearrangement uses TRBV18 and TRBJ1-3; D gene uncertain. Germline-derived CDR1 and CDR2 are KGHSH and LQKENI. The CDR3 loop spans 17 amino acids. Between the trimmed V and J ends, which lost 0 bases and 1 base, there was a span of 13 bases. The CDR3 sequence is CASSPPNRRTSGNTIYF. The CDR3 DNA sequence: TGTGCCAGCTCACCACCTAATAGACGAACTTCTGGAAACACCATATATTTT.

J is TRBJ2-4 and V is TRBV27; 13 nucleotides agree with TRBD2. CDR3 size: 17 residues. The junction had 5 bases not matched to a gene; V was cut back by 4 bases and J by 2 bases. Germline values: CDR1 MNHEY, CDR2 SMNVEV (reference sequence). The CDR3: CASSSRTSGSSKNIQYF. CDR3 DNA sequence: TGTGCCAGCAGTTCCAGGACTAGCGGGAGTTCCAAAAACATTCAGTACTTC.

This clone was counted only a few times. The chain recombines TRBV7-9 with TRBJ2-1; no firm D call. The V gene's germline CDR1 is SEHNR and CDR2 FQNEAQ (reference sequence). CDR3 length: 13 amino acids. The V and J ends lost 1 base and 8 bases respectively, with 9 bases between them. CDR3 nucleotide sequence: TGTGCCAGCAGCTTAGATCACGGCGATGAGCAGTTCTTC. This gives the protein CASSLDHGDEQFF.

This clone has a handful of counts. This chain connects TRBV28 to TRBJ2-1, with 9 positions matching TRBD1. The CDR3 runs to 15 residues. Losses at the gene ends were 7 bases for V and 8 bases for J; bases not matched to a gene: 12. CDR1 is MDHEN, CDR2 SYDVKM, per germline. CDR3 DNA sequence: TGTGCCAGCACTAAACCCTCGGGACAGGGTTATGAGCAGTTCTTC. This sequence encodes CASTKPSGQGYEQFF. Drawing the rest from reference TRBV28 and TRBJ2-1, the complete variable domain is DVKVTQSSRYLVKRTGEKVFLECVQDMDHENMFWYRQDPGLGLRLIYFSYDVKMKEKGDIPEGYSVSREKKERFSLILESASTNQTSMYLCASTKPSGQGYEQFFGPGTRLTVL.

The J gene is TRBJ2-7, the V gene TRBV28, with 9 bases identical to TRBD1. The CDR3 runs to 14 residues. Germline loops: CDR1 MDHEN, CDR2 SYDVKM. V shed 7 bases, J shed 4 bases, and the junction held 8 bases outside the gene matches. The CDR3 loop reads CASTGTGSLYEQYF. As DNA, the CDR3 is TGTGCCAGCACAGGGACAGGGAGTCTTTACGAGCAGTACTTC. Full variable domain (outside the CDR3, taken from reference TRBV28 and TRBJ2-7): DVKVTQSSRYLVKRTGEKVFLECVQDMDHENMFWYRQDPGLGLRLIYFSYDVKMKEKGDIPEGYSVSREKKERFSLILESASTNQTSMYLCASTGTGSLYEQYFGPGTRLTVT.

The rearrangement joins TRBV5-1 to TRBJ2-3; possibly TRBD1 for D (6 bases). The CDR3 loop spans 15 amino acids. Per germline, CDR1 SGHRS and CDR2 YFSETQ. The V end lost 3 bases, the J end lost 0 bases, and 11 bases lay between the germline ends. The CDR3 sequence: CASSSGTTSTDTQYF. The CDR3 DNA reads as TGCGCCAGCAGCTCAGGGACAACTAGCACAGATACGCAGTATTTT.

This clone was picked up a small number of times. The V gene is TRBV19, the J gene TRBJ2-1; 10 bases agree with TRBD2. Germline V gives CDR1 LNHDA, CDR2 SQIVND (reference sequence). Trimming took 1 base from V and 4 from J; bases not matched to a gene: 4. The CDR3 extends over 16 amino acids. The CDR3: CASSIVKTSGYNEQFF. In nucleotides, the CDR3 is TGTGCCAGTAGTATAGTTAAGACTAGCGGGTACAATGAGCAGTTCTTC.

The V gene is TRBV7-9, the J gene TRBJ2-7, with TRBD2 as a possible D gene (5 bases). Trimming shortened V by 2 bases and J by 3 bases, and 14 bases separated the two germline ends. Looked up from germline, CDR1 is SEHNR and CDR2 is FQNEAQ (reference sequence). There are 15 residues in the CDR3. The CDR3 bases are TGTGCCAGCAGCTTATCGGGGAACCAATTCTACGAGCAGTACTTC. Encoded protein: CASSLSGNQFYEQYF.

This clone was observed a handful of times. CDR3 sequence: CASRTGQGTYEQYF. CDR3 bases: TGTGCCAGCAGAACGGGACAGGGTACCTACGAGCAGTACTTC. V is TRBV6-1 and J is TRBJ2-7, with 9 nucleotides matching TRBD1. Germline lookup yields CDR1 MNHNS and CDR2 SASEGT. The CDR3 is 14 amino acids. The V gene end was trimmed by 6 bases and the J gene end by 2 bases; junction bases not matched to a gene: 5.

The chain recombines TRBV9 with TRBJ2-7; 7 bases align to TRBD1. V trimming: 1 base; J trimming: 4 bases; junction bases outside the gene matches: 8. CDR1 is SGDLS, CDR2 YYNGEE, per germline. CDR3 length: 15 residues. CDR3 in amino acids: CASSVKTGYSYEQYF. CDR3 in DNA: TGTGCCAGCAGCGTAAAGACAGGGTACTCTTACGAGCAGTACTTC.

This clone was seen a few times. This chain uses TRBV2 with TRBJ2-6; D not resolved. Looked up from germline, CDR1 is SNHLY and CDR2 is FYNNEI. The CDR3 extends over 16 amino acids. The germline V and J ends were trimmed by 5 bases and 0 bases, with 11 bases remaining between them. This chain's CDR3 is CASSPRTNSGANVLTF. For the CDR3, the DNA is TGTGCCAGCAGTCCCCGTACAAACTCTGGGGCCAACGTCCTGACTTTC. Variable domain in full (rest from reference TRBV2 and TRBJ2-6): EPEVTQTPSHQVTQMGQEVILRCVPISNHLYFYWYRQILGQKVEFLVSFYNNEISEKSEIFDDQFSVERPDGSNFTLKIRSTKLEDSAMYFCASSPRTNSGANVLTFGAGSRLTVL.

This clone has more than one count but fewer than ten. This chain uses TRBV21-1 with TRBJ1-2; TRBD1, the table's D call, was not compared with the DNA. TRBV21-1 is annotated as a pseudogene. This CDR3 is 17 amino acids long. CDR3 sequence reads: CASSKDRDRPQCYGYTF. The CDR3 coding sequence is TGTGCCAGCAGCAAAGATCGGGACAGACCCCAGTGTTATGGCTACACCTTC.

This clone was recorded a few times. In DNA form, the CDR3 reads TGTGCCAGCAGCCCCCGCGGAGCGAACACCGGGGAGCTGTTTTTT. Translated, it gives CASSPRGANTGELFF. The chain links TRBV7-8 to TRBJ2-2; D not resolved. V was trimmed by 5 bases and J by 0 bases, leaving 10 bases between them. Germline V gene sequence: CDR1 SGHVS, CDR2 FQNEAQ. The CDR3 is made up of 15 amino acids.

The J gene is TRBJ2-2, the V gene TRBV11-3; unclear D gene. The CDR3 length is 15 residues. Germline V lookup: CDR1 SGHNT, CDR2 YENEEA. V gave up 1 base and J gave up 3 bases, with 9 bases separating them. In DNA form, the CDR3 reads TGTGCCAGCAGCTTAGGAGGATCGGACACCGGGGAGCTGTTTTTT. This translates into CASSLGGSDTGELFF.

This clone has just a few counts. The V and J genes are TRBV27 and TRBJ2-1; no clear D. CDR1 and CDR2 (germline): MNHEY, SMNVEV (reference sequence). The germline V and J ends were trimmed by 0 bases and 0 bases, with 9 bases remaining between them. The CDR3 spans 16 residues. Here the CDR3 reads CASSLSSIPSYNEQFF. DNA of the CDR3: TGTGCCAGCAGTTTATCTAGCATACCCTCCTACAATGAGCAGTTCTTC.

This clone was found a few times. The chain joins TRBV7-9 to TRBJ2-7, with D perhaps assigned TRBD1 or TRBD2 (6 bases each). The CDR3 is made up of 16 amino acids. Trimming took 1 base from V and 2 from J, leaving 15 bases between them. Germline CDR1 and CDR2: SEHNR and FQNEAQ (reference sequence). CDR3: CASSLVAVTGTYEQYF. The CDR3 region has the DNA TGTGCCAGCAGCTTAGTAGCGGTGACAGGAACCTACGAGCAGTACTTC.

V gene TRBV28 combines with J gene TRBJ2-7; TRBD1 matches at 7 bases. CDR1 MDHEN and CDR2 SYDVKM come from the germline V gene. This CDR3 has 15 residues. V lost 7 bases, J lost 0 bases, and 9 bases stayed unmatched. CDR3: CASTPGGFLSYEQYF. As DNA, the CDR3 is TGTGCCAGCACCCCAGGGGGTTTTCTCTCCTACGAGCAGTACTTC.

V is TRBV4-1 and J is TRBJ2-1; the D call may be TRBD1 or TRBD2 (5 bases each). V gave up 1 base and J gave up 15 bases, with 16 bases separating them. Germline CDR1 MGHRA, CDR2 YSYEKL. The length of the CDR3 is 13 residues. The chain's CDR3 is CASSQAAGTLRFF. The CDR3 nucleotides read TGCGCCAGCAGCCAAGCCGCTGGGACGCTGCGGTTCTTC.